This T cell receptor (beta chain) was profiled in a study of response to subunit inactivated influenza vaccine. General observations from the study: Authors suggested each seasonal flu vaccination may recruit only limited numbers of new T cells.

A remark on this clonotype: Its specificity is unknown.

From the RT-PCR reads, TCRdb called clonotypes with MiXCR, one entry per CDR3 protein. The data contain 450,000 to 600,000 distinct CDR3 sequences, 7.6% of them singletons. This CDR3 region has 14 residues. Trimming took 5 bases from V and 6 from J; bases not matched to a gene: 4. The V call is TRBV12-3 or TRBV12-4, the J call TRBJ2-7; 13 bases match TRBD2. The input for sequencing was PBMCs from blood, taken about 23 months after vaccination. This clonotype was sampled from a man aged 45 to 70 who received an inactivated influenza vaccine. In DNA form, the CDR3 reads TGTGCCAGCAGTGGACTAGCGGGAGTCTCCGAGCAGTACTTC. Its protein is CASSGLAGVSEQYF.